A selection of T cell receptor beta chains follows, all from one sample in a study of T cells in Graves' hyperthyroidism and ophthalmopathy. MiXCR, applied by TCRdb to the multiplex PCR reads, yields one record per CDR3 protein. The data hold approximately 600,000 distinct CDR3 sequences, with approximately 14% observed a single time. The sample taken for sequencing was blood. The receptors stem from a woman between 40 and 50 years old with Graves' ophthalmopathy. CDR3s include the opening cysteine and the closing phenylalanine or tryptophan. The order of the fields is D gene, V gene, J gene, clone size, CDR3 protein, CDR3 DNA. A D gene is named only where the DNA matches it firmly. Size tells how often a clone was seen (once, few, many) or the class of an expanded clone, and some rows leave it out.

d_gene: .; v_gene: TRBV2; j_gene: TRBJ2-4; abundance: many; CDR3aa: CASRRRGASKNIQYF; CDR3nt: TGTGCCAGCAGACGACGGGGGGCATCCAAAAACATTCAGTACTTC
d_gene: .; v_gene: TRBV5-1; j_gene: TRBJ2-7; abundance: many; CDR3aa: CASSLGDGSMVYEQYF; CDR3nt: TGCGCCAGCAGCTTGGGAGACGGGAGCATGGTCTACGAGCAGTACTTC
d_gene: TRBD2; v_gene: TRBV2; j_gene: TRBJ2-7; abundance: .; CDR3aa: CASKREGYEQYF; CDR3nt: TGTGCCAGCAAGCGGGAAGGCTACGAGCAGTACTTC
d_gene: .; v_gene: TRBV28; j_gene: TRBJ1-1; abundance: many; CDR3aa: CASSLQGDATEAFF; CDR3nt: TGTGCCAGCAGTTTACAGGGTGACGCCACTGAAGCTTTCTTT
d_gene: .; v_gene: TRBV27; j_gene: TRBJ2-5; abundance: many; CDR3aa: CASSLNPAGTQYF; CDR3nt: TGTGCCAGCAGTTTAAACCCCGCCGGGACCCAGTACTTC
d_gene: .; v_gene: TRBV20-1; j_gene: TRBJ2-7; abundance: many; CDR3aa: CSASSAGYFYEQYF; CDR3nt: TGCAGTGCTAGTTCTGCAGGGTATTTTTACGAGCAGTACTTC
d_gene: .; v_gene: TRBV19; j_gene: TRBJ1-1; abundance: many; CDR3aa: CASSINREMAFF; CDR3nt: TGTGCCAGTAGTATAAACAGGGAGATGGCTTTCTTT
d_gene: .; v_gene: TRBV19; j_gene: TRBJ1-1; abundance: many; CDR3aa: CASSIAGTEAFF; CDR3nt: TGTGCCAGTAGTATTGCGGGAACTGAAGCTTTCTTT
d_gene: .; v_gene: TRBV6-9; j_gene: TRBJ1-1; abundance: many; CDR3aa: CASSCEGECTEAFF; CDR3nt: TGTGCCAGCAGTTGCGAGGGGGAGTGCACTGAAGCTTTCTTT
d_gene: .; v_gene: TRBV2; j_gene: TRBJ2-7; abundance: many; CDR3aa: CASSEALSIAGYEQYF; CDR3nt: TGTGCCAGCAGTGAAGCGCTCAGCATCGCGGGATACGAGCAGTACTTC
d_gene: .; v_gene: TRBV5-4; j_gene: TRBJ2-7; abundance: few; CDR3aa: CASSLEAVGSYEQYF; CDR3nt: TGTGCCAGCAGCTTAGAAGCGGTGGGGTCCTACGAGCAGTACTTC
d_gene: .; v_gene: TRBV6-5; j_gene: TRBJ2-7; abundance: many; CDR3aa: CASSSATLSYEQYF; CDR3nt: TGTGCCAGCAGTTCGGCGACACTCTCCTACGAGCAGTACTTC
d_gene: .; v_gene: TRBV2; j_gene: TRBJ2-7; abundance: many; CDR3aa: CASSEDASVRYEQYF; CDR3nt: TGTGCCAGCAGTGAAGACGCAAGCGTTCGGTACGAGCAGTACTTC
d_gene: .; v_gene: TRBV7-2; j_gene: TRBJ2-7; abundance: many; CDR3aa: CASSSAGSPPYEQYF; CDR3nt: TGTGCCAGCAGCTCGGCCGGGTCTCCTCCCTACGAGCAGTACTTC
d_gene: TRBD2; v_gene: TRBV27; j_gene: TRBJ2-5; abundance: .; CDR3aa: CASSLLPGGSYQETQYF; CDR3nt: TGTGCCAGCAGTTTATTGCCGGGAGGCTCGTACCAAGAGACCCAGTACTTC
d_gene: TRBD2; v_gene: TRBV27; j_gene: TRBJ2-7; abundance: many; CDR3aa: CASKNSGRGDYEQYF; CDR3nt: TGTGCCAGCAAAAATAGCGGGAGGGGGGACTACGAGCAGTACTTC
d_gene: .; v_gene: TRBV28; j_gene: TRBJ2-5; abundance: many; CDR3aa: CASSSPRGQAAGLTQYF; CDR3nt: TGTGCCAGCAGTTCCCCCAGAGGCCAGGCGGCCGGGCTGACCCAGTACTTC
d_gene: .; v_gene: TRBV2; j_gene: TRBJ1-1; abundance: many; CDR3aa: CASRKRVDTEAFF; CDR3nt: TGTGCCAGCAGGAAGCGGGTGGACACTGAAGCTTTCTTT
d_gene: .; v_gene: TRBV11-2; j_gene: TRBJ2-7; abundance: few; CDR3aa: CASSSGKTRVNGEQYF; CDR3nt: TGTGCCAGCAGCTCGGGGAAGACTAGAGTCAACGGGGAGCAGTACTTC
d_gene: TRBD2; v_gene: TRBV20-1; j_gene: TRBJ2-7; abundance: many; CDR3aa: CSVMTLAGAPYEQYF; CDR3nt: TGCAGTGTCATGACACTAGCGGGAGCCCCCTACGAGCAGTACTTC
d_gene: TRBD1; v_gene: TRBV11-2; j_gene: TRBJ1-5; abundance: .; CDR3aa: CASSLGTRQGWEPQHF; CDR3nt: TGTGCCAGCAGCTTAGGCACTAGACAGGGGTGGGAGCCCCAGCATTTT
d_gene: .; v_gene: TRBV11-2; j_gene: TRBJ2-7; abundance: many; CDR3aa: CASSLDGGGPYEQYF; CDR3nt: TGTGCCAGCAGCTTAGATGGCGGCGGCCCATACGAGCAGTACTTC
d_gene: .; v_gene: TRBV18; j_gene: TRBJ2-7; abundance: .; CDR3aa: CASSPLVATSYEQYF; CDR3nt: TGTGCCAGCTCACCGCTGGTTGCTACCTCCTACGAGCAGTACTTC
d_gene: .; v_gene: TRBV30; j_gene: TRBJ1-2; abundance: .; CDR3aa: CAWMIFGGAAHYGYTF; CDR3nt: TGTGCCTGGATGATCTTCGGGGGGGCGGCGCACTATGGCTACACCTTC
d_gene: .; v_gene: TRBV7-8; j_gene: TRBJ2-7; abundance: many; CDR3aa: CASTPGAANEQYF; CDR3nt: TGTGCCAGCACCCCCGGGGCGGCAAACGAGCAGTACTTC
d_gene: .; v_gene: TRBV3-1; j_gene: TRBJ2-4; abundance: .; CDR3aa: CASSQVGLAKNIQYF; CDR3nt: TGTGCCAGCAGCCAAGTGGGACTAGCCAAAAACATTCAGTACTTC
d_gene: .; v_gene: TRBV28; j_gene: TRBJ1-2; abundance: .; CDR3aa: CASSLRQEGDYGYTF; CDR3nt: TGTGCCAGCAGTTTACGACAAGAGGGGGACTATGGCTACACCTTC
d_gene: .; v_gene: TRBV28; j_gene: TRBJ2-7; abundance: many; CDR3aa: CASSLRQGGSYEQYF; CDR3nt: TGTGCCAGCAGTTTAAGACAAGGGGGTTCCTACGAGCAGTACTTC
d_gene: .; v_gene: TRBV6-1; j_gene: TRBJ1-5; abundance: few; CDR3aa: CASSEWQSSNQPQHF; CDR3nt: TGTGCCAGCAGTGAATGGCAGTCGAGCAATCAGCCCCAGCATTTT
d_gene: .; v_gene: TRBV7-2; j_gene: TRBJ2-7; abundance: many; CDR3aa: CASSTGPGYYEQYF; CDR3nt: TGTGCCAGCAGCACGGGACCCGGGTACTACGAGCAGTACTTC
d_gene: .; v_gene: TRBV25-1; j_gene: TRBJ2-7; abundance: many; CDR3aa: CASSDVTADEQYF; CDR3nt: TGTGCCAGCAGTGATGTAACAGCTGACGAGCAGTACTTC
d_gene: TRBD1; v_gene: TRBV6-1; j_gene: TRBJ2-7; abundance: many; CDR3aa: CASSEGQGSSYEQYF; CDR3nt: TGTGCCAGCAGTGAAGGACAGGGGAGCTCCTACGAGCAGTACTTC
d_gene: .; v_gene: TRBV12-3/TRBV12-4; j_gene: TRBJ1-1; abundance: many; CDR3aa: CASSLVDGTEAFF; CDR3nt: TGTGCCAGCAGTTTAGTGGATGGGACTGAAGCTTTCTTT
d_gene: .; v_gene: TRBV9; j_gene: TRBJ1-1; abundance: .; CDR3aa: CASSVDVDSEAFF; CDR3nt: TGTGCCAGCAGCGTAGACGTGGACAGTGAAGCTTTCTTT
d_gene: TRBD1; v_gene: TRBV12-3/TRBV12-4; j_gene: TRBJ2-3; abundance: .; CDR3aa: CASSLTGIDTQYF; CDR3nt: TGTGCCAGCAGTTTGACAGGGATAGATACGCAGTATTTT
d_gene: .; v_gene: TRBV6-1; j_gene: TRBJ2-7; abundance: many; CDR3aa: CASSPYTGSYFYEQYF; CDR3nt: TGTGCCAGCAGTCCGTACACAGGGTCCTACTTCTACGAGCAGTACTTC
d_gene: .; v_gene: TRBV6-2/TRBV6-3; j_gene: TRBJ2-2; abundance: .; CDR3aa: CASGTFSTGELFF; CDR3nt: TGTGCCAGTGGGACTTTTTCGACCGGGGAGCTGTTTTTT
d_gene: TRBD2; v_gene: TRBV20-1; j_gene: TRBJ2-5; abundance: few; CDR3aa: CSAPPSGSIQETQYF; CDR3nt: TGCAGTGCCCCCCCGAGCGGGAGTATCCAAGAGACCCAGTACTTC
d_gene: .; v_gene: TRBV12-3/TRBV12-4; j_gene: TRBJ2-5; abundance: few; CDR3aa: CASSLVPNLKETQYF; CDR3nt: TGTGCCAGCAGTTTGGTGCCGAACCTTAAAGAGACCCAGTACTTC
d_gene: TRBD2; v_gene: TRBV19; j_gene: TRBJ2-5; abundance: many; CDR3aa: CASGREGVETQYF; CDR3nt: TGTGCCTCGGGACGGGAGGGCGTGGAGACCCAGTACTTC
d_gene: .; v_gene: TRBV28; j_gene: TRBJ1-5; abundance: few; CDR3aa: CASRGRGLHQPQHF; CDR3nt: TGTGCCAGCAGGGGAAGGGGCCTCCATCAGCCCCAGCATTTT
d_gene: .; v_gene: TRBV6-1; j_gene: TRBJ2-5; abundance: many; CDR3aa: CASRSVSETQYF; CDR3nt: TGTGCCAGCAGGTCTGTTAGTGAGACCCAGTACTTC
d_gene: TRBD1; v_gene: TRBV6-2/TRBV6-3; j_gene: TRBJ1-5; abundance: few; CDR3aa: CASSYLWEGTGPVRPQHF; CDR3nt: TGTGCCAGCAGTTACCTATGGGAGGGGACAGGCCCTGTTCGGCCCCAGCATTTT
d_gene: .; v_gene: TRBV7-2; j_gene: TRBJ2-7; abundance: many; CDR3aa: CASSPGQLNEQYF; CDR3nt: TGTGCCAGCAGCCCGGGACAACTAAACGAGCAGTACTTC
d_gene: TRBD2; v_gene: TRBV12-3/TRBV12-4; j_gene: TRBJ2-2; abundance: few; CDR3aa: CASSPQTSAVGELFF; CDR3nt: TGTGCCAGCAGTCCTCAGACTAGCGCGGTCGGGGAGCTGTTTTTT
d_gene: TRBD2; v_gene: TRBV28; j_gene: TRBJ2-7; abundance: many; CDR3aa: CASSPAGGRVEQYF; CDR3nt: TGTGCCAGCAGTCCAGCGGGAGGCCGGGTCGAGCAGTACTTC
d_gene: .; v_gene: TRBV29-1; j_gene: TRBJ2-7; abundance: many; CDR3aa: CSAGTPSYEQYF; CDR3nt: TGCAGCGCCGGGACACCTTCCTACGAGCAGTACTTC
d_gene: TRBD2; v_gene: TRBV18; j_gene: TRBJ2-2; abundance: few; CDR3aa: CASSPPGLAGATGELFF; CDR3nt: TGTGCCAGCTCACCACCGGGACTAGCGGGAGCCACCGGGGAGCTGTTTTTT
d_gene: TRBD1; v_gene: TRBV28; j_gene: TRBJ2-7; abundance: many; CDR3aa: CASNPGTGKITSHEQYF; CDR3nt: TGTGCCAGCAACCCCGGGACAGGAAAAATCACGTCCCACGAGCAGTACTTC
d_gene: TRBD1; v_gene: TRBV7-2; j_gene: TRBJ2-2; abundance: many; CDR3aa: CTSSLGRDRGAGELFF; CDR3nt: TGTACCAGCAGCTTAGGGCGGGACAGGGGGGCCGGGGAGCTGTTTTTT
d_gene: TRBD1; v_gene: TRBV7-2; j_gene: TRBJ2-7; abundance: many; CDR3aa: CASSLAGTGGYEQYF; CDR3nt: TGTGCCAGCAGCTTAGCTGGGACAGGTGGTTACGAGCAGTACTTC
d_gene: .; v_gene: TRBV28; j_gene: TRBJ1-2; abundance: few; CDR3aa: CASSSNPGVRGYTF; CDR3nt: TGTGCCAGCAGCTCTAACCCAGGGGTCCGAGGCTACACCTTC
d_gene: .; v_gene: TRBV12-5; j_gene: TRBJ1-1; abundance: few; CDR3aa: CAGGLAGSSPSNTEAFF; CDR3nt: TGTGCTGGTGGGCTCGCGGGGAGTTCCCCTTCGAACACTGAAGCTTTCTTT